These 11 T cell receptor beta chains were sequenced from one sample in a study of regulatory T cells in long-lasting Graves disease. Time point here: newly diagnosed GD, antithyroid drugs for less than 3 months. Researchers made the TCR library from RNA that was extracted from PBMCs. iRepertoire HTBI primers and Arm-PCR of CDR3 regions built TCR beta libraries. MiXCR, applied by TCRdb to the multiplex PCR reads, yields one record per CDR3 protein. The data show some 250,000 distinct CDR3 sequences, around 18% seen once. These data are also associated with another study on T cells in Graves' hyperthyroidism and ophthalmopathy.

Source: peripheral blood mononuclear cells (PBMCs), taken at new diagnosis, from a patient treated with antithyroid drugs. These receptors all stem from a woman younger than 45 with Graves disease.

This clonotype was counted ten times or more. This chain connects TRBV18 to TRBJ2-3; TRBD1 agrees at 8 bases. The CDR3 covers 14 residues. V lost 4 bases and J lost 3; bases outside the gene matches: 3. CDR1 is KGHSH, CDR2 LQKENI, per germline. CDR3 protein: CASSQGQGTDTQYF. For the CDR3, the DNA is TGTGCCAGCTCACAAGGACAGGGAACAGATACGCAGTATTTT.

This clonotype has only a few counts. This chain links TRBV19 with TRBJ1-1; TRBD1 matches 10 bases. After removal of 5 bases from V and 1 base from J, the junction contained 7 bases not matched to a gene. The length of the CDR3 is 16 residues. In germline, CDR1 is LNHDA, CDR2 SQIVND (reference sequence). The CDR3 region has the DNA TGTGCCAGTAGTCCGAGACAGGGGGCGGAGAACACTGAAGCTTTCTTT. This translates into CASSPRQGAENTEAFF.

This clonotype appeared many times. Here the CDR3 DNA reads TGTGCCAGCAGCCCCACTTCAAGCTCCTACGAGCAGTACTTC. It codes for CASSPTSSSYEQYF. The V call is TRBV7-2, the J call TRBJ2-7; no definite D call. Trimming cost V 5 bases and J 0 bases, with 11 bases left between them. The CDR3 extends over 14 amino acids. Germline CDR1 and CDR2: SGHTA and FQGNSA. Full variable domain (outside the CDR3, taken from reference TRBV7-2 and TRBJ2-7): GAGVSQSPSNKVTEKGKDVELRCDPISGHTALYWYRQSLGQGLEFLIYFQGNSAPDKSGLPSDRFSAERTGGSVSTLTIQRTQQEDSAVYLCASSPTSSSYEQYFGPGTRLTVT.

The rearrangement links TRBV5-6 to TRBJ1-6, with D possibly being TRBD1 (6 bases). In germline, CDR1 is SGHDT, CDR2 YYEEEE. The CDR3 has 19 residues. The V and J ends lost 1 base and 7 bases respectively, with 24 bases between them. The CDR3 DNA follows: TGTGCCAGCAGCTTGAGGTGGTATCGGACAGAAGGTGCCAATTCACCCCTCCACTTT. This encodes CASSLRWYRTEGANSPLHF.

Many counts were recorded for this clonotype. The CDR3, as DNA: TGCGCCAGCAGCCAAGTAATTCTCACTGAAGCTTTCTTT. It translates to CASSQVILTEAFF. The chain links TRBV4-1 to TRBJ1-1, with unresolved D. CDR1 is MGHRA, CDR2 YSYEKL, per germline. The ends were cut back, 1 base at V and 4 bases at J, with 7 bases in the middle. The CDR3 has 13 residues.

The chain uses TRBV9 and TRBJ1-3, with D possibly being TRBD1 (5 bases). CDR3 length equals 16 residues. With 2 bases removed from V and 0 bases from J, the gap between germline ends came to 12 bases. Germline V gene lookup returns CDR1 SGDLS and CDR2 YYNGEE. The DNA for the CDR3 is TGTGCCAGCAGCGTGGGGATGGGGGACTCTGGAAACACCATATATTTT. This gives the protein CASSVGMGDSGNTIYF.

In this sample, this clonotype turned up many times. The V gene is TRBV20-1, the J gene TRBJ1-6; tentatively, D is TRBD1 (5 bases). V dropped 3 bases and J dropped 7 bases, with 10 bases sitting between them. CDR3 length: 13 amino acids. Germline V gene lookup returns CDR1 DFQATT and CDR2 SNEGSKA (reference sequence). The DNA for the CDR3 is TGCAGTGCTAGCGGGCAGGGAAATTCACCCCTCCACTTT. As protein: CSASGQGNSPLHF.

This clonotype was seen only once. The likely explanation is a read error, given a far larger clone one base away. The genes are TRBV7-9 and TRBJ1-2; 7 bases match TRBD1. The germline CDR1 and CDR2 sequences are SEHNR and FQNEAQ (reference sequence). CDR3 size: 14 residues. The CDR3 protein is CTSSLGGQNYGYTF. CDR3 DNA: TGTACCAGCAGCTTAGGGGGACAGAACTATGGCTACACCTTC.

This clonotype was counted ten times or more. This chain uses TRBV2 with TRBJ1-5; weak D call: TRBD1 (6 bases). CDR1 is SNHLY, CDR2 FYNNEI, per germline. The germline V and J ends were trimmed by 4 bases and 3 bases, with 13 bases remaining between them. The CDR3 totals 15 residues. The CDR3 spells CASSVRGPNNQPQHF. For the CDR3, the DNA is TGTGCCAGCAGTGTCCGGGGGCCCAACAATCAGCCCCAGCATTTT.

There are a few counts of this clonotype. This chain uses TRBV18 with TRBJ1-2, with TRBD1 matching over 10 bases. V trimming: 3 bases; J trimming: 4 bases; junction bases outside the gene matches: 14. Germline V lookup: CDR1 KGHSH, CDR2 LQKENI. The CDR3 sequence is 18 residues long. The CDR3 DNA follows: TGTGCCAGCTCACCCACCGCTCGACAGGGGGCCTCAACCTATGGCTACACCTTC. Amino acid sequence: CASSPTARQGASTYGYTF. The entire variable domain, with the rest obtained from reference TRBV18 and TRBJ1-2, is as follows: NAGVMQNPRHLVRRRGQEARLRCSPMKGHSHVYWYRQLPEEGLKFMVYLQKENIIDESGMPKERFSAEFPKEGPSILRIQQVVRGDSAAYFCASSPTARQGASTYGYTFGSGTRLTVV.

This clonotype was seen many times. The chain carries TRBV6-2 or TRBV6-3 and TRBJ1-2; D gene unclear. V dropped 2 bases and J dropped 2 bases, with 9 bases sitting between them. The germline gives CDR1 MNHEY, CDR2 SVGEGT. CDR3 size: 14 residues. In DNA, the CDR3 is TGTGCCAGCAGTTACCGCGGGAGAAACTATGGCTACACCTTC. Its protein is CASSYRGRNYGYTF.